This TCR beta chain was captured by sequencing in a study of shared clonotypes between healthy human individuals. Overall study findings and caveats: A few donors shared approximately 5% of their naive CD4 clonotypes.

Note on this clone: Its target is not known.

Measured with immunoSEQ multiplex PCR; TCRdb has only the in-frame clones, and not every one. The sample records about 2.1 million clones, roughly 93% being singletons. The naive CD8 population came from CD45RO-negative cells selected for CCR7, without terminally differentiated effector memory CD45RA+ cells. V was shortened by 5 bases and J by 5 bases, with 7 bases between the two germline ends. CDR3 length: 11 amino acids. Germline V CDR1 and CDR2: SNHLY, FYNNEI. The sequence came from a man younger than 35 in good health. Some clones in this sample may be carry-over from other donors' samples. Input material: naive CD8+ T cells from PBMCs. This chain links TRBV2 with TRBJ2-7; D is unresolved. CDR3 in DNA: TGTGCCAGCAGTTGGGGAAACGAGCAGTACTTC. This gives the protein CASSWGNEQYF.